The 10 T cell receptor beta chains presented below share a single source sample, sequenced in a study of cytomegalovirus exposure and HLA in healthy donors. A multiplex PCR was run with 60 Vbeta primers and 13 Jbeta primers. Repertoires were generated with immunoSEQ multiplex PCR, while TCRdb's copy carries only in-frame clones and drops some. The sample spans approximately 100,000 clones; the ten largest clones claim roughly 0.64%. The sequencing input was PBMCs. All receptors derive from a man over 45 in good health and CMV-seronegative.

This chain uses TRBV5-1 with TRBJ2-2; TRBD2 is a possible D gene (7 bases). In germline, CDR1 is SGHRS, CDR2 YFSETQ. This CDR3 has 15 residues. V was trimmed by 7 bases and J by 6 bases, leaving 19 bases between them. CDR3 sequence (DNA): TGCGCCAGCCCCGGGGCTAGGGGGGGTTCCGGGGAGCTGTTTTTT. As protein: CASPGARGGSGELFF.

The chain uses TRBV2 and TRBJ2-7, with 9 bases identical to TRBD1. The germline V gene encodes CDR1 SNHLY and CDR2 FYNNEI. The CDR3 loop spans 14 amino acids. Unmatched junction bases numbered 7, after V lost 8 bases and J lost 2 bases. CDR3 sequence: CASPTGTGPYEQYF. The CDR3 coding sequence is TGTGCCAGCCCTACCGGGACAGGGCCCTACGAGCAGTACTTC.

The rearrangement joins TRBV7-8 to TRBJ2-1, with D perhaps TRBD1 (5 bases). This CDR3 comprises 13 residues. CDR1 and CDR2 from the germline V gene are SGHVS and FQNEAQ. V was trimmed by 5 bases and J by 4 bases, leaving 9 bases between them. The CDR3 reads CASSEHRYNEQFF. The DNA for the CDR3 is TGTGCCAGCAGCGAGCACAGGTACAATGAGCAGTTCTTC. The variable domain in full, with the rest retrieved from reference TRBV7-8 and TRBJ2-1, is GAGVSQSPRYKVAKRGQDVALRCDPISGHVSLFWYQQALGQGPEFLTYFQNEAQLDKSGLPSDRFFAERPEGSVSTLKIQRTQQEDSAVYLCASSEHRYNEQFFGPGTRLTVL.

The rearrangement joins TRBV5-4 to TRBJ2-7; the D gene is possibly TRBD2 (5 bases). The germline V gene has CDR1 SGHNT and CDR2 YYREEE (reference sequence). V lost 4 bases and J lost 4, with 24 bases in between. The CDR3 runs to 17 residues. CDR3 nucleotide sequence: TGTGCCAGCAGCCTTGGGTCCAGCGGCCTAGGGTTGTACGAGCAGTACTTC. Its translation: CASSLGSSGLGLYEQYF.

The rearrangement uses TRBV5-4 and TRBJ2-7, with 10 positions matching TRBD2. V was pared by 4 bases and J by 3 bases, with 7 bases of the junction left unmatched. The germline V gene encodes CDR1 SGHNT and CDR2 YYREEE (reference sequence). The CDR3 is made up of 15 amino acids. The CDR3 sequence: CASSTGLAVDYEQYF. CDR3 in DNA: TGTGCCAGCAGCACAGGACTAGCGGTAGACTACGAGCAGTACTTC. Supplemented by reference TRBV5-4 and TRBJ2-7, the full variable domain reads ETGVTQSPTHLIKTRGQQVTLRCSSQSGHNTVSWYQQALGQGPQFIFQYYREEENGRGNFPPRFSGLQFPNYSSELNVNALELDDSALYLCASSTGLAVDYEQYFGPGTRLTVT.

V is TRBV9 and J is TRBJ1-2; D unclear. Germline V gives CDR1 SGDLS, CDR2 YYNGEE. This CDR3 comprises 15 residues. The V end was cut by 0 bases, the J end by 4 bases, with 13 bases between. CDR3 region: CASSVDPRESYGYTF. As DNA, the CDR3 is TGTGCCAGCAGCGTAGACCCTAGGGAGAGCTATGGCTACACCTTC.

This rearrangement joins TRBV9 to TRBJ2-1, with 8 bases lining up with TRBD2. The V and J ends lost 4 bases and 9 bases, in that order; junction bases with no gene match: 3. The germline V gene encodes CDR1 SGDLS and CDR2 YYNGEE. The CDR3 length is 12 residues. CDR3 amino acids: CASSSGGGEQFF. The CDR3 nucleotides are TGTGCCAGCAGCAGCGGGGGAGGTGAGCAGTTCTTC.

J is TRBJ1-6 and V is TRBV6-1, with TRBD1 identical over 8 bases. The J segment lost 8 bases and the V segment lost 3 bases, leaving 3 bases of the junction unmatched. The CDR3 length is 14 residues. The germline V gene has CDR1 MNHNS and CDR2 SASEGT. The CDR3 spells CASSDGTGYSPLHF. CDR3 nucleotide sequence: TGTGCCAGCAGTGACGGGACAGGTTATTCACCCCTCCACTTT.

The chain is built from TRBV5-4 and TRBJ1-1; D not resolved. CDR3 length equals 13 residues. From germline, CDR1 is SGHNT and CDR2 YYREEE (reference sequence). V lost 1 base and J lost 2, with 6 bases in between. The CDR3 sequence: CASSLLTNTEAFF. The CDR3 region has the DNA TGTGCCAGCAGCTTGTTGACTAACACTGAAGCTTTCTTT. Drawing the rest from reference TRBV5-4 and TRBJ1-1, the complete variable domain is ETGVTQSPTHLIKTRGQQVTLRCSSQSGHNTVSWYQQALGQGPQFIFQYYREEENGRGNFPPRFSGLQFPNYSSELNVNALELDDSALYLCASSLLTNTEAFFGQGTRLTVV.

V usage is TRBV9 and J usage is TRBJ1-1, with D possibly matching TRBD1 (6 bases). Trimming pared 4 bases from V and 3 bases from J, leaving 10 bases between. The length of the CDR3 is 13 residues. CDR1 and CDR2 from the germline V gene are SGDLS and YYNGEE. The CDR3 sequence is CASSRGGDTEAFF. DNA of the CDR3: TGTGCCAGCAGCAGGGGGGGGGACACTGAAGCTTTCTTT.